Listed here is a single TCR beta chain. Its antigen is not identified. Libraries were prepared by immunoSEQ multiplex PCR; TCRdb keeps only in-frame clonotypes and omits some of them. Among thousands of clones, 72% were seen once, and the ten largest hold over 35%. Germline V lookup: CDR1 MNHEY, CDR2 SMNVEV (reference sequence). This CDR3 has 15 residues. These data belong to a study of graft-versus-host responses after intestinal transplantation. For the study at large: After anti-thymocyte globulin induction, recipients took tacrolimus and steroids for two to three years.

Study-level findings and limits: When patients had graft-donor T cell macrochimerism, their allografts held high graft-versus-host to host-versus-graft clonal ratios. Early declines in HvG clones that occurred post-transplant were associated with peak circulating GvH clone levels.

This clonotype was obtained from a human patient who received an intestinal transplant, so some T cells may come from the graft donor. The sample consisted of PBMCs, taken 510 to 550 days after intestinal transplant. The genes are TRBV27 and TRBJ2-5, with 8 bases aligning to TRBD1. The end of the DNA is better explained by TRBJ2-7, so the J call may be wrong. In DNA form, the CDR3 reads TGTGCCAGCAGTTTAGGGGCAGGGGGCTGGAACGAGCAGTACTTC. Its translation is CASSLGAGGWNEQYF.